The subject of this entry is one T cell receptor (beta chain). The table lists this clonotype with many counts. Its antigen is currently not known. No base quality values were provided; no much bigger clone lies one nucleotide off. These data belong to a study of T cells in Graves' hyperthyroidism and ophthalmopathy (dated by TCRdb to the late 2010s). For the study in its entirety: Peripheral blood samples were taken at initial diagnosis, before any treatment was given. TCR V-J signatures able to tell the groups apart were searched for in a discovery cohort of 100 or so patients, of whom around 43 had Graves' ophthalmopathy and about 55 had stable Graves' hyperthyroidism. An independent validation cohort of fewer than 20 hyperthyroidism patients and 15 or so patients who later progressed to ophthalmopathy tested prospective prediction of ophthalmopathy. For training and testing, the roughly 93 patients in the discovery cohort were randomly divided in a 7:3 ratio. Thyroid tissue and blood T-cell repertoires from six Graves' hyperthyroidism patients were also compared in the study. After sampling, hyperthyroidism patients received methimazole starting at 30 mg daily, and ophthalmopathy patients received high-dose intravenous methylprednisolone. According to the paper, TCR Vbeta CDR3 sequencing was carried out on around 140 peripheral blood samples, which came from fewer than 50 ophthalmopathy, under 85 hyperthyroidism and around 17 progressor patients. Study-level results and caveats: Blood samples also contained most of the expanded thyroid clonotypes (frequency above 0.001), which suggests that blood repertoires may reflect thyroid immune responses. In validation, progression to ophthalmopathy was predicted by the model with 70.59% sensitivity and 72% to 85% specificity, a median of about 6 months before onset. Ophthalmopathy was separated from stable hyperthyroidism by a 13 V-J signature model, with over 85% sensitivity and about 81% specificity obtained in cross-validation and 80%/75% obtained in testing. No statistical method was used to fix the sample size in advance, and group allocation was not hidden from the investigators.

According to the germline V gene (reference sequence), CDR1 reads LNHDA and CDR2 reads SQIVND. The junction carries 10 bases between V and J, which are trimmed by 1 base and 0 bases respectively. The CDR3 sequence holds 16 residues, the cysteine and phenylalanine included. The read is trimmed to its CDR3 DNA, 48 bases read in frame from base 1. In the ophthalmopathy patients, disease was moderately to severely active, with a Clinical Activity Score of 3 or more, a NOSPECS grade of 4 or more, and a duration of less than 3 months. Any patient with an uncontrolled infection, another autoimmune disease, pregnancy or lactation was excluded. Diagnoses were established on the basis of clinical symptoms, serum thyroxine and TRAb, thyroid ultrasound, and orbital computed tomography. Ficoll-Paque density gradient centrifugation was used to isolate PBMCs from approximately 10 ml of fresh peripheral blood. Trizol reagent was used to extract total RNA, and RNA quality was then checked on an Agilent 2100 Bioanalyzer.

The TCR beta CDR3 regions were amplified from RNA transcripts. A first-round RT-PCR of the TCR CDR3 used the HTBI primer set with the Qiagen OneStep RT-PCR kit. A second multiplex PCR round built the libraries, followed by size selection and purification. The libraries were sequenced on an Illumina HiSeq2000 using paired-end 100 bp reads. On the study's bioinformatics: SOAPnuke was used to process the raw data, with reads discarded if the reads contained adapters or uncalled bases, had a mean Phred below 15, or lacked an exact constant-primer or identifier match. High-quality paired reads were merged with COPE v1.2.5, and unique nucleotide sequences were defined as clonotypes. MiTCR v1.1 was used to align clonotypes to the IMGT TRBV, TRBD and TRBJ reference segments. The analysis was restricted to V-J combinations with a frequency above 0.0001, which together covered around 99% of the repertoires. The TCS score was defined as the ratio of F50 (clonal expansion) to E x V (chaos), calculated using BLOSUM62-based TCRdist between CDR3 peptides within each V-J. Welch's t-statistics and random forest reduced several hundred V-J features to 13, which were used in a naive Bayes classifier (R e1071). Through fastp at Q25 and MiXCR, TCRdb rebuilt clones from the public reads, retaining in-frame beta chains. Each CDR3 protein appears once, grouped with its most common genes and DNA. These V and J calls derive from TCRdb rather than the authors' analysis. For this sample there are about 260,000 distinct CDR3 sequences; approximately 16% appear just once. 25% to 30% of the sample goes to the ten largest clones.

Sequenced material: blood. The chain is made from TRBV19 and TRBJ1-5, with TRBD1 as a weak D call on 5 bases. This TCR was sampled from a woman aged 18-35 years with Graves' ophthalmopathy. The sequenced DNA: TGTGCCAGTAGTATAGTTACTCAGGGTAGCAATCAGCCCCAGCATTTT. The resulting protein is CASSIVTQGSNQPQHF. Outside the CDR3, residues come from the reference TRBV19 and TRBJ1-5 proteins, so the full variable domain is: DGGITQSPKYLFRKEGQNVTLSCEQNLNHDAMYWYRQDPGQGLRLIYYSQIVNDFQKGDIAEGYSVSREKKESFPLTVTSAQKNPTAFYLCASSIVTQGSNQPQHFGDGTRLSIL.